This passage covers 5 T cell receptor beta chains from one sample sequenced in a study of Tregs in tolerant kidney transplant recipients. The table came from immunoSEQ multiplex PCR; TCRdb's copy has only in-frame clones and leaves some out. The sample includes 120,000 or so clones, 92% of them seen just once. The sequenced sample consisted of CD4+ T cells from blood. The source is a human donor in good health.

This clone was detected only once. This rearrangement joins TRBV7-2 to TRBJ2-7; D uncertain. Trimming shortened V by 4 bases and J by 2 bases, and 15 bases separated the two germline ends. The CDR3 loop spans 15 amino acids. CDR1 and CDR2 from the germline V gene are SGHTA and FQGNSA. The CDR3 region has the DNA TGTGCCAGCAGCTCACTGGGGTGGGCAGCCTACGAGCAGTACTTC. Residues: CASSSLGWAAYEQYF.

The rearrangement links TRBV30 to TRBJ1-6; maybe TRBD1 (5 bases). The germline V gene has CDR1 GTSNPN and CDR2 SVGIG (reference sequence). The CDR3 runs 16 residues. Trimming stripped 1 base from V and 3 bases from J, with 13 bases between. The CDR3, as DNA: TGTGCCTGGAGTGCAGGGCAGTCCTTCTATAATTCACCCCTCCACTTT. This translates into CAWSAGQSFYNSPLHF. The full variable domain, its missing parts supplied by reference TRBV30 and TRBJ1-6, is SQTIHQWPATLVQPVGSPLSLECTVEGTSNPNLYWYRQAAGRGLQLLFYSVGIGQISSEVPQNLSASRPQDRQFILSSKKLLLSDSGFYLCAWSAGQSFYNSPLHFGNGTRLTVT.

V gene TRBV18 combines with J gene TRBJ2-3; a weak D match, TRBD2 (5 bases). Looked up from germline, CDR1 is KGHSH and CDR2 is LQKENI. V dropped 3 bases and J dropped 0 bases, with 22 bases sitting between them. This CDR3 comprises 19 residues. In DNA, the CDR3 is TGTGCCAGCTCACCCTCTAGCCTCCCGACTGGAACTAGCACAGATACGCAGTATTTT. This codes for CASSPSSLPTGTSTDTQYF.

The CDR3 nucleotides read TGCGCCAGCAGCTTGGCTGGAGGGGGGAGCGCCGGGGAGCTGTTTTTT. It is translated as CASSLAGGGSAGELFF. This chain links TRBV5-1 with TRBJ2-2; the D call may be TRBD1 or TRBD2 (6 bases each). V was clipped by 0 bases and J by 6 bases, with 15 bases between them. CDR1 and CDR2 (germline): SGHRS, YFSETQ. The CDR3 sequence is 16 residues long.

The rearrangement joins TRBV5-5 to TRBJ2-7; D might be TRBD1 or TRBD2, each matching 5 bases. The germline V gene encodes CDR1 SGHKS and CDR2 YYEKEE (reference sequence). V dropped 0 bases and J dropped 5 bases, with 21 bases sitting between them. This CDR3 is 17 amino acids long. DNA of the CDR3: TGTGCCAGCAGCTTGGTCCGAGTTCTGGGGGACGGGGACGAGCAGTACTTC. It is translated as CASSLVRVLGDGDEQYF.